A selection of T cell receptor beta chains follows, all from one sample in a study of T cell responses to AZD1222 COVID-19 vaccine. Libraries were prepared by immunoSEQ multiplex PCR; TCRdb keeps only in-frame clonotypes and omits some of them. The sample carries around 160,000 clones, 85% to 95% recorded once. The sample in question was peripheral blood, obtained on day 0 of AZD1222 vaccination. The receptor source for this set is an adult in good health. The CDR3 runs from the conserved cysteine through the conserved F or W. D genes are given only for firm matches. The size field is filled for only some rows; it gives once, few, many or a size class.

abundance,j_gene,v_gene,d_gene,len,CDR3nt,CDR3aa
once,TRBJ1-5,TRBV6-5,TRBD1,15,TGTGCCAGCAGTCTAACAGGGGAGGGCAATCAGCCCCAGCATTTT,CASSLTGEGNQPQHF
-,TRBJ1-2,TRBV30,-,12,TGTGCCTGGGAACCAGGATCCTATGGCTACACCTTC,CAWEPGSYGYTF
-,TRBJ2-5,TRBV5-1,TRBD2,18,TGCGCCAGCAGAACGGGACTAGCGGCGCGGGCGTACCAAGAGACCCAGTACTTC,CASRTGLAARAYQETQYF
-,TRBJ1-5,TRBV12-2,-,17,TGTGCAAGTCGTTCTACCCGAACAGGTTATAGCAATCAGCCCCAGCATTTT,CASRSTRTGYSNQPQHF
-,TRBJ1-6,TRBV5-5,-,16,TGTGCCAGCAGACCTAGGGGCACAGCGGAGTTGCTACCCCTCCACTTT,CASRPRGTAELLPLHF
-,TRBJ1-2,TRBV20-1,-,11,TGCAGTACAGAGGGACCTCCTGGCTACACCTTC,CSTEGPPGYTF
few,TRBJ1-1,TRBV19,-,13,TGTGCCAGTAGTTATCCAGGGAACACTGAAGCTTTCTTT,CASSYPGNTEAFF
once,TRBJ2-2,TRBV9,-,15,TGTGCCAGCAGCCCCCAGGGGAGCGGGACCGGGGAGCTGTTTTTT,CASSPQGSGTGELFF
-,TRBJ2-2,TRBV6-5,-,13,TGTGCCAGCAGATGGGAGGACACCGGGGAGCTGTTTTTT,CASRWEDTGELFF
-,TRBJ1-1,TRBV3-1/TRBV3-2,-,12,TGTGCCAGCAGCCAGGCCGGGACTGAAGCTTTCTTT,CASSQAGTEAFF
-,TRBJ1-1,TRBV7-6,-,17,TGTGCCAGCAGCTTAGTAGGGGCCGGGGGGGTGAACACTGAAGCTTTCTTT,CASSLVGAGGVNTEAFF
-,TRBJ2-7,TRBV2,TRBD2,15,TGTGCCAGCAGGATGGGACTAGCGGGAGGATACGAGCAGTACTTC,CASRMGLAGGYEQYF
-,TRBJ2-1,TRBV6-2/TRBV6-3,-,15,TGTGCCAGCAGTTACCAGGGCCAGGGGTTGGCTGAGCAGTTCTTC,CASSYQGQGLAEQFF
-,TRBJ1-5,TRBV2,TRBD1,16,TGTGCCAGCAGCCCCGGGGCAGGGGGCTTTGGGCAGCCCCAGCATTTT,CASSPGAGGFGQPQHF
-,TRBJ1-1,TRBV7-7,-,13,TGTGCCAGCAGCTTGAGGGAAGGCGCTGAAGCTTTCTTT,CASSLREGAEAFF
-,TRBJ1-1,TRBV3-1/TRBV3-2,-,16,TGTGCCAGCAGCCAAGGGTACCACAGGGTCGGAACTGAAGCTTTCTTT,CASSQGYHRVGTEAFF
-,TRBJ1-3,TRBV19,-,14,TGTGCCAGTAGTCCTGCGAGCTCTGGAAACACCATATATTTT,CASSPASSGNTIYF
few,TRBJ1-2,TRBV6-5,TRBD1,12,TGTGCCAGCAGCGTCGACAGGGATAGCTACACCTTC,CASSVDRDSYTF
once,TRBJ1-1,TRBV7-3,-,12,TGTGCCAGCAGCGGCCGAGGTGGCGTAGCTTTCTTT,CASSGRGGVAFF
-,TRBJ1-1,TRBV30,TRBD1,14,TGTGCCTGGCTTGCCGGGACAGTAAACACTGAAGCTTTCTTT,CAWLAGTVNTEAFF
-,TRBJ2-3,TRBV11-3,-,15,TGTGCCAGCAGCTATGGAGGGACACCTACAGATACGCAGTATTTT,CASSYGGTPTDTQYF
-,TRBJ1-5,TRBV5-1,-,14,TGCGCCAGCAGCTTGGAGGACCTCGATGGGCCCCAGCATTTT,CASSLEDLDGPQHF
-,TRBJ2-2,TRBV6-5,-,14,TGTGCCAGCAGGGGGTCTCTTTGGGACGGGGAGCTGTTTTTT,CASRGSLWDGELFF
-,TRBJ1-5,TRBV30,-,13,TGTGCCTGGAGTCCCTCAGACCGGCAGCCCCAGCATTTT,CAWSPSDRQPQHF